This T cell receptor (beta chain) was identified during a study of metastatic and nonmetastatic thyroid tumors (dated by TCRdb to 2018 to 2020). For the wider study: Repertoires were compared across peripheral blood and tumor or nodule tissue samples from malignant and benign thyroid patients.

The library was produced with PCR. The data were produced on an Illumina HiSeq 4000. The TCR beta-chain CDR3 region of each patient was profiled by high-throughput sequencing. In the paper's pipeline: A classifier to discriminate distant-metastatic papillary thyroid cancer patients was built from CDR3 differences across clinicopathological groups. The Shannon index was used to measure repertoire diversity, and the Morisita-Horn index was used to measure how similar tumor and blood repertoires were. TCRdb cleaned the public reads at Q25 with fastp, built clones with MiXCR and kept in-frame beta chains. These V and J calls rely on TCRdb rather than the paper's analysis. The sample yields 40,000 to 50,000 clones; 12% were counted once. Of the sample, 9% to 10% falls within the top ten clones. This clone was recorded many times. There is no known antigen for this receptor. Base qualities are missing; no much larger clone stands one base away.

Before undergoing thyroid surgery, none of the patients had been given any kind of treatment. The study retrospectively analysed patient clinical samples collected from about 2012 to 2019 using T-cell receptor beta sequencing. Broader findings and caveats from the paper: In both blood and tumor samples, malignant tumors were reported to have significantly higher TCR beta diversity than benign nodules.

The CDR3 numbers 16 residues from cysteine through phenylalanine. The DNA shown is the 48-base CDR3, in frame from base 1. The germline V gene encodes CDR1 SEHNR and CDR2 FQNEAQ (reference sequence). V sheds 3 bases and J sheds 1 base, leaving 15 bases between their ends. Sample: blood. This sequence originates from a male donor with papillary thyroid cancer or a benign thyroid nodule (not recorded which). Some clones in this sample may be carry-over from other donors' samples. In this chain, TRBV7-9 is recombined with TRBJ2-5; the D gene is perhaps TRBD1 or TRBD2, each of them matching over 6 bases. In nucleotides, the sequence is TGTGCCAGCAGCTTTCACCGAGGGGGAGGCCAAGAGACCCAGTACTTC. Translation gives CASSFHRGGGQETQYF.